The 2 T cell receptor beta chains presented below share a single source sample, sequenced in a study of blood T cell repertoires in COVID-19. Using immunoSEQ multiplex PCR, the repertoire was profiled, and TCRdb retains in-frame clones only, with some absent. The sample includes around 220,000 clones, roughly 82% of them seen just once. The sequenced material came from peripheral blood. All receptors come from a woman aged 80 or over with active or convalescent COVID-19.

The chain combines TRBV3-1 (or the pseudogene TRBV3-2) with TRBJ2-7; D unresolved. V lost 3 bases and J 4 bases, leaving 4 bases between the germline ends. CDR1 and CDR2 (germline): LGHDT, YNNKEL (reference sequence). The CDR3 sequence is 11 residues long. CDR3 sequence reads: CASSHRYEQYF. Written as DNA, the CDR3 is TGTGCCAGCAGCCACAGGTACGAGCAGTACTTC.

The genes are TRBV5-4 and TRBJ2-3; 8 bases line up with TRBD1. This CDR3 has 15 residues. J gave up 3 bases and V 4 bases, and 7 bases lay outside the gene matches. Looked up from germline, CDR1 is SGHNT and CDR2 is YYREEE (reference sequence). Here the CDR3 reads CASSPRQGRTDTQYF. CDR3 coding DNA: TGTGCCAGCAGCCCTCGACAGGGGCGGACAGATACGCAGTATTTT.